The 26 T cell receptor beta chains reported below all come from one sample, sequenced in a study of cytomegalovirus exposure and HLA in healthy donors. The PCR used 60 Vbeta and 13 Jbeta primers. TCRdb keeps only in-frame clones here, not all; method: immunoSEQ multiplex PCR. The repertoire includes around 200,000 clones, approximately 79% of them detected once, and approximately 4.7% sits in the top ten. The specimen sequenced was PBMCs. These receptors were obtained from a woman in her 30s in good health and CMV-seropositive.

V gene TRBV19 combines with J gene TRBJ1-2; D perhaps matches TRBD1 (6 bases). Deletions cut 1 base from V and 6 bases from J, with 21 bases between. CDR1 LNHDA and CDR2 SQIVND come from the germline V gene (reference sequence). The CDR3 runs to 17 residues. CDR3 amino acids: CASSIAPLFMGANGYTF. The CDR3 nucleotides are TGTGCCAGTAGTATAGCGCCCCTCTTTATGGGGGCAAATGGCTACACCTTC. Complete variable domain (other parts from reference TRBV19 and TRBJ1-2): DGGITQSPKYLFRKEGQNVTLSCEQNLNHDAMYWYRQDPGQGLRLIYYSQIVNDFQKGDIAEGYSVSREKKESFPLTVTSAQKNPTAFYLCASSIAPLFMGANGYTFGSGTRLTVV.

This clone was observed a handful of times. The rearrangement uses TRBV6-5 and TRBJ1-5, with TRBD1 identical over 7 bases. The germline V gene encodes CDR1 MNHEY and CDR2 SVGAGI. Trimming cost V 8 bases and J 4 bases; bases outside gene matches: 8. There are 14 residues in the CDR3. The CDR3 protein is CASDRAVWNQPQHF. The CDR3 nucleotides read TGTGCCAGCGACAGGGCGGTGTGGAATCAGCCCCAGCATTTT.

The chain has TRBV27 and TRBJ1-1; possible D gene TRBD1, 6 bases. The CDR3 is made up of 14 amino acids. V lost 5 bases, J lost 1 base, and 11 bases lay in between. CDR1 and CDR2 (germline): MNHEY, SMNVEV (reference sequence). The CDR3 loop is CASSTGFRNTEAFF. The CDR3 nucleotides are TGTGCCAGCAGTACAGGGTTTCGGAACACTGAAGCTTTCTTT.

V is TRBV4-1 and J is TRBJ1-4; tentative D call: TRBD1 (5 bases). Germline CDR1 reads MGHRA; CDR2 reads YSYEKL. CDR3 size: 19 residues. With 4 bases removed from V and 5 bases from J, the gap between germline ends came to 26 bases. The CDR3 DNA sequence: TGCGCCAGCAGCCGGCTCCCCGACAGCGACAGCTCCTTCAATGAAAAACTGTTTTTT. Translation: CASSRLPDSDSSFNEKLFF.

V usage is TRBV29-1 and J usage is TRBJ1-1, with 8 positions matching TRBD1. V trimming: 7 bases; J trimming: 5 bases; junction bases outside the gene matches: 12. This CDR3 has 14 amino acids. From germline, CDR1 is SQVTM and CDR2 ANQGSEA. The CDR3 coding sequence is TGCAGCGGGGGTAGGGGAACAGGGGGGACTGAAGCTTTCTTT. The encoded protein is CSGGRGTGGTEAFF.

The chain combines TRBV7-8 with TRBJ2-5; D might be TRBD1 (6 bases). Germline CDR1 reads SGHVS; CDR2 reads FQNEAQ. Trimming pared 5 bases from V and 5 bases from J, leaving 18 bases between. CDR3 size: 15 residues. CDR3 nucleotides: TGTGCCAGCAGCCAGGGGCGGCGGAGTGGGGAGACCCAGTACTTC. It is translated as CASSQGRRSGETQYF.

The rearrangement joins TRBV7-9 to TRBJ2-3; TRBD2 agrees at 14 bases. The CDR3 is made up of 17 amino acids. Germline CDR1 and CDR2: SEHNR and FQNEAQ (reference sequence). J was trimmed by 3 bases and V by 3 bases; bases with no gene match: 5. CDR3 DNA: TGTGCCAGCAGCTTCTTGACTAGCGGGGGGGCAACAGATACGCAGTATTTT. Protein sequence: CASSFLTSGGATDTQYF. Based on the CDR3 plus reference TRBV7-9 and TRBJ2-3, the full variable domain is DTGVSQNPRHKITKRGQNVTFRCDPISEHNRLYWYRQTLGQGPEFLTYFQNEAQLEKSRLLSDRFSAERPKGSFSTLEIQRTEQGDSAMYLCASSFLTSGGATDTQYFGPGTRLTVL.

The chain employs TRBV6-1 and TRBJ2-5; D is unresolved. The CDR3 is 12 amino acids. The germline V gene has CDR1 MNHNS and CDR2 SASEGT. V gave up 2 bases and J gave up 1 base, with 2 bases separating them. CDR3 nucleotides: TGTGCCAGCAGTGAACGCCAAGAGACCCAGTACTTC. This gives the protein CASSERQETQYF.

The V and J genes are TRBV6-4 and TRBJ2-3; tentatively, D is TRBD2 (6 bases). Germline lookup yields CDR1 MRHNA and CDR2 SNTAGT. This CDR3 is built from 14 residues. Trimming shortened V by 8 bases and J by 8 bases, and 20 bases separated the two germline ends. Here the CDR3 reads CASAPEAGTFTQYF. The CDR3 DNA reads as TGTGCCAGCGCACCCGAGGCGGGAACGTTTACGCAGTATTTT.

This clone has a handful of counts. V usage is TRBV7-9 and J usage is TRBJ2-2; weak D call: TRBD2 (6 bases). The CDR3 contains 16 residues. V lost 5 bases to trimming and J lost 6 bases, with 19 bases between them. Germline V CDR1 and CDR2: SEHNR, FQNEAQ (reference sequence). The DNA for the CDR3 is TGTGCCAGCAGCCCCCGACTAGTGAGATCTTCCGGGGAGCTGTTTTTT. This sequence encodes CASSPRLVRSSGELFF.

This rearrangement joins TRBV6-5 to TRBJ2-5; 7 nucleotides line up with TRBD1. The CDR3 contains 14 residues. V lost 2 bases and J lost 4; bases outside the gene matches: 4. Germline lookup yields CDR1 MNHEY and CDR2 SVGAGI. DNA for the CDR3: TGTGCCAGCAGTTACAGGGGGCGGGTAGAGACCCAGTACTTC. Translation gives CASSYRGRVETQYF.

This clone came up a few times. The J gene is TRBJ2-1, the V gene TRBV18; D perhaps matches TRBD1 (6 bases). This CDR3 contains 14 residues. Germline values: CDR1 KGHSH, CDR2 LQKENI. Trimming removed 0 bases from V and 13 bases from J, with 16 bases in between. The CDR3 reads CASSPPAGALYQFF. In nucleotides, the CDR3 is TGTGCCAGCTCACCACCGGCAGGGGCGCTTTACCAGTTCTTC.

A single count supports this clone. The CDR3 loop reads CASSLRTALETQYF. In DNA form, the CDR3 reads TGTGCCAGCAGTCTCCGGACAGCCCTAGAGACCCAGTACTTC. The gene calls are TRBV6-5 and TRBJ2-5; TRBD1 might be the D (6 bases). Trimming stripped 5 bases from V and 4 bases from J, with 14 bases between. The CDR3 contains 14 residues. Germline V lookup: CDR1 MNHEY, CDR2 SVGAGI.

This chain joins TRBV5-1 and TRBJ2-1; tentative D call: TRBD2 (5 bases). V shed 0 bases and J shed 2 bases, with 6 bases lying between them. The CDR3 consists of 14 residues. The germline gives CDR1 SGHRS, CDR2 YFSETQ. CDR3: CASSLASTYNEQFF. DNA of the CDR3: TGCGCCAGCAGCTTGGCTAGCACCTACAATGAGCAGTTCTTC.

The genes are TRBV9 and TRBJ1-1; 9 bases align to TRBD1. V was pared by 5 bases and J by 4 bases, with 15 bases of the junction left unmatched. The CDR3 runs to 17 residues. Germline CDR1 SGDLS, CDR2 YYNGEE. CDR3 amino acids: CASSEGTGGILSTEAFF. CDR3 coding DNA: TGTGCCAGCAGTGAAGGAACAGGGGGCATTTTATCCACTGAAGCTTTCTTT.

The V call is TRBV27, the J call TRBJ2-1, with TRBD1 matching 7 bases. The germline V gene has CDR1 MNHEY and CDR2 SMNVEV (reference sequence). The CDR3 loop spans 13 amino acids. After removal of 7 bases from V and 6 bases from J, the junction contained 6 bases not matched to a gene. CDR3 nucleotides: TGTGCCAGCACCATGGGGACAGCCAATGAGCAGTTCTTC. It encodes CASTMGTANEQFF.

This chain links TRBV10-3 with TRBJ2-7; no reliable D call. This CDR3 region has 14 residues. The V and J ends lost 0 bases and 2 bases respectively, with 8 bases between them. Germline V gene lookup returns CDR1 ENHRY and CDR2 SYGVKD. CDR3 coding DNA: TGTGCCATCAGTGAGTCGATGGGCCCCTACGAGCAGTACTTC. This translates into CAISESMGPYEQYF.

The chain couples TRBV7-9 to TRBJ2-7, with D perhaps TRBD2 (6 bases). CDR1 SEHNR and CDR2 FQNEAQ come from the germline V gene (reference sequence). V lost 2 bases and J lost 3, with 14 bases in between. The CDR3 spans 15 residues. The CDR3 sequence is CASSLSAGTFYEQYF. DNA for the CDR3: TGTGCCAGCAGCTTATCCGCCGGGACTTTCTACGAGCAGTACTTC.

V is TRBV7-2 and J is TRBJ2-2; D is unclear. Germline values: CDR1 SGHTA, CDR2 FQGNSA. The CDR3 sequence is 15 residues long. V lost 2 bases to trimming and J lost 0 bases, with 7 bases between them. This CDR3 reads CASSLNSPNTGELFF. The CDR3 DNA reads TGTGCCAGCAGCTTAAACAGCCCGAACACCGGGGAGCTGTTTTTT. The full variable domain, its missing parts supplied by reference TRBV7-2 and TRBJ2-2, is GAGVSQSPSNKVTEKGKDVELRCDPISGHTALYWYRQSLGQGLEFLIYFQGNSAPDKSGLPSDRFSAERTGGSVSTLTIQRTQQEDSAVYLCASSLNSPNTGELFFGEGSRLTVL.

The chain uses TRBV29-1 and TRBJ2-5; 10 bases agree with TRBD2. This CDR3 contains 14 residues. V lost 5 bases and J lost 2; bases outside the gene matches: 5. CDR1 is SQVTM and CDR2 is ANQGSEA in the germline V gene. CDR3 in amino acids: CSVYQREGQETQYF. The DNA of the CDR3 is TGCAGCGTTTACCAGCGGGAGGGACAAGAGACCCAGTACTTC.

This sequence joins TRBV30 and TRBJ1-5; D remains unclear. Trimming took 2 bases from V and 2 from J, leaving 16 bases between them. The CDR3 has 16 amino acids. Germline lookup yields CDR1 GTSNPN and CDR2 SVGIG (reference sequence). The CDR3 protein is CAWSPISRRGNQPQHF. The CDR3 DNA is TGTGCCTGGAGTCCGATATCTCGACGGGGCAATCAGCCCCAGCATTTT. Looking up the rest from reference TRBV30 and TRBJ1-5 gives the full variable domain: SQTIHQWPATLVQPVGSPLSLECTVEGTSNPNLYWYRQAAGRGLQLLFYSVGIGQISSEVPQNLSASRPQDRQFILSSKKLLLSDSGFYLCAWSPISRRGNQPQHFGDGTRLSIL.

The chain uses TRBV15 and TRBJ1-5; D is ambiguous. CDR3 length: 15 residues. Germline CDR1 and CDR2: LNHNV and YYDKDF (reference sequence). The V and J ends lost 6 bases and 0 bases respectively, with 12 bases between them. In DNA form, the CDR3 reads TGTGCCACCAGAGGCGGAGTACTTAGCAATCAGCCCCAGCATTTT. Its protein product is CATRGGVLSNQPQHF.

This rearrangement joins TRBV11-2 to TRBJ2-5; perhaps TRBD1 as D (7 bases). Germline V gene sequence: CDR1 SGHAT, CDR2 FQNNGV. V gave up 5 bases and J gave up 1 base, with 11 bases separating them. The length of the CDR3 is 14 residues. The CDR3 here is CASSPQGGQETQYF. The CDR3 DNA sequence: TGTGCCAGCAGCCCTCAGGGGGGCCAAGAGACCCAGTACTTC.

This clone showed up just a few times. The gene calls are TRBV7-9 and TRBJ1-4; 9 bases fit TRBD1. The junction had 3 bases not matched to a gene; V was cut back by 3 bases and J by 4 bases. This CDR3 spans 15 amino acids. The germline V gene has CDR1 SEHNR and CDR2 FQNEAQ (reference sequence). CDR3 DNA: TGTGCCAGCAGCTTGCGACAGGGGGGTAATGAAAAACTGTTTTTT. This codes for CASSLRQGGNEKLFF.

The gene calls are TRBV29-1 and TRBJ2-3; TRBD2 might be the D (6 bases). CDR1 SQVTM and CDR2 ANQGSEA come from the germline V gene. V was clipped by 4 bases and J by 4 bases, with 12 bases between them. CDR3 length equals 13 residues. The CDR3 region has the DNA TGCAGCGTTGTGGGACTCACCGCAGATACGCAGTATTTT. This codes for CSVVGLTADTQYF.

The CDR3, as DNA: TGTGCCATCAGTGAGTCTTCGGTGAACACTGAAGCTTTCTTT. Protein: CAISESSVNTEAFF. V gene TRBV10-3 combines with J gene TRBJ1-1; no clear D. CDR3 length equals 14 residues. Germline CDR1 ENHRY, CDR2 SYGVKD. The V end was cut by 0 bases, the J end by 0 bases, with 5 bases between.